A selection of T cell receptor beta chains follows, all from one sample in a study of cytotoxic CD8 clonotypes in ibrutinib-treated CLL. Clones were read by immunoSEQ multiplex PCR, and TCRdb kept only the in-frame ones, dropping some. The repertoire holds about 140,000 clones, with 91% as singletons. Here the sequenced sample was PBMCs, taken after 12 months of ibrutinib treatment. These receptors were collected from a human donor with chronic lymphocytic leukemia. Both conserved end residues are part of each CDR3. Each record gives: V gene, clone size, D gene, J gene, CDR3 DNA, CDR3 protein. D genes are given only for firm matches. Size is omitted from some rows. Given values are once, few, many or a class for expanded clones.

TRBV30	.	.	TRBJ2-3	TGTGCCTGGAGGGAAACCCTATCGCCTCCGCAGTATTTT	CAWRETLSPPQYF
TRBV7-6	.	TRBD2	TRBJ2-3	TGTGCCAGCAGCTCCCAGACTAGCGGGAGGCAGGCAGATACGCAGTATTTT	CASSSQTSGRQADTQYF
TRBV5-1	.	TRBD2	TRBJ2-2	TGCGCCAGCAGCTTTCTACTAGCGGGAGGAGACGGGGAGCTGTTTTTT	CASSFLLAGGDGELFF
TRBV6-6	.	.	TRBJ2-7	TGTGCCAGCGCCTACGGGAGCTACGAGCAGTACTTC	CASAYGSYEQYF
TRBV11-2	.	.	TRBJ2-7	TGTGCCAGCAGCCCCACCCTACGGGAGCAGTACTTC	CASSPTLREQYF
TRBV7-3	.	TRBD1	TRBJ1-2	TGTGCCAGCAGCTATGGGACAGTCTATGGCTACACCTTC	CASSYGTVYGYTF
TRBV19	.	TRBD2	TRBJ2-1	TGTGCCAGTAGTAGACTAGCGGGAGACTACAATGAGCAGTTCTTC	CASSRLAGDYNEQFF
TRBV10-1	.	.	TRBJ2-3	TGCGCCAGCAGTGAGGTTTGGCCCGGAGCAGATACGCAGTATTTT	CASSEVWPGADTQYF
TRBV27	.	.	TRBJ1-1	TGTGCCAGCAGTGTGGCAGGGAACACTGAAGCTTTCTTT	CASSVAGNTEAFF
TRBV4-3	.	.	TRBJ2-7	TGCGCCAGCAGCCAAGTTGAGAGGACGCCCTACGAGCAGTACTTC	CASSQVERTPYEQYF
TRBV2	few	TRBD1	TRBJ2-3	TGTGCCAGTAGAGACAGGGCAGATACGCAGTATTTT	CASRDRADTQYF
TRBV7-6	.	TRBD1	TRBJ1-2	TGTGCCAGCAGCTTTTCGCCAGGGGGAGACTATGGCTACACCTTC	CASSFSPGGDYGYTF
TRBV11-2	.	.	TRBJ1-2	TGTGCCAGCAGCTTAGATCCCCGGCCATCCCTATATGGCTACACCTTC	CASSLDPRPSLYGYTF
TRBV5-1	.	.	TRBJ2-5	TGCGCCAGCAGCTTGCAGGGTGACCAGTACTTC	CASSLQGDQYF
TRBV6-5	.	.	TRBJ2-7	TGTGCCAGCGGAGAGGGGTTCTCCTACGAGCAGTACTTC	CASGEGFSYEQYF
TRBV28	.	.	TRBJ2-7	TGTGCCAGCAGGCAAACAGGGTACGAGCAGTACTTC	CASRQTGYEQYF
TRBV13	.	.	TRBJ2-7	TGTGCCAGCAGCTTACAAGGGAACTCCTACGAGCAGTACTTC	CASSLQGNSYEQYF
TRBV30	.	.	TRBJ2-1	TGTGCCTGGAGTGGGACAGTGTCCTACAATGAGCAGTTCTTC	CAWSGTVSYNEQFF
TRBV28	.	.	TRBJ2-7	TGTGCCAGCAGTTTTGGGGGGACCTCCTACGAGCAGTACTTC	CASSFGGTSYEQYF
TRBV6-5	.	TRBD2	TRBJ2-5	TGTGCCAGCAGTTACTCCCGGACTAGCGGGAAGCAGTACTTC	CASSYSRTSGKQYF
TRBV5-1	.	TRBD1	TRBJ1-4	TGCGCCAGCAGCTCGCGAGGACAGGGGGCGGAAAAACTGTTTTTT	CASSSRGQGAEKLFF
TRBV5-1	.	.	TRBJ2-7	TGCGCCAGCAGCTTGGCGCCTTCCTACGAGCAGTACTTC	CASSLAPSYEQYF
TRBV2	.	.	TRBJ1-2	TGTGCCAGCGCCGATCCGACAGTTCATGGCTACACCTTC	CASADPTVHGYTF
TRBV7-9	.	TRBD2	TRBJ2-1	TGTGCCAGCAGCTCCACTAGCGGGGAATACAATGAGCAGTTCTTC	CASSSTSGEYNEQFF
TRBV7-9	.	TRBD1	TRBJ1-1	TGTGCCAGCAGACAGGGGGCAAACACTGAAGCTTTCTTT	CASRQGANTEAFF
TRBV9	once	TRBD2	TRBJ2-7	TGTGCCAGCAGCGTGGGCTCGAGCGGGAGTTCCTACGAGCAGTACTTC	CASSVGSSGSSYEQYF
TRBV28	.	.	TRBJ2-7	TGTGCCAGCAGGCTAGGGCCAGCCTACGAGCAGTACTTC	CASRLGPAYEQYF
TRBV7-8	.	.	TRBJ2-2	TGTGCCAGCGATGCGGGGAGTTGGAACACCGGGGAGCTGTTTTTT	CASDAGSWNTGELFF
TRBV19	.	.	TRBJ2-7	TGTGCCAGTACCCCAGGACTAAACTCCTACGAGCAGTACTTC	CASTPGLNSYEQYF
TRBV6-5	.	.	TRBJ2-2	TGTGCCAGCAGTCGATCCGGAGGAGCCGGGGAGCTGTTTTTT	CASSRSGGAGELFF
TRBV19	.	.	TRBJ2-5	TGTGCCAGTAGGAAGAGGGTCCAAGAGACCCAGTACTTC	CASRKRVQETQYF
TRBV5-1	once	TRBD1	TRBJ1-5	TGCGCCAGCAGCCCAGGACAGGGGAATCAGCCCCAGCATTTT	CASSPGQGNQPQHF
TRBV7-6	.	.	TRBJ1-5	TGTGCCAGCAGCTTAGAAGTGGGGCGGCATCAGCCCCAGCATTTT	CASSLEVGRHQPQHF